Below, 30 T cell receptor beta chains from the same sample are listed, as sequenced in a study of T-cell reconstitution after alpha-beta-depleted transplantation in children. Preparation of the TCRbeta library used unique molecular identifiers. TCRdb passed the PCR reads through MiXCR, listing each CDR3 protein once. This sample has roughly 500,000 distinct CDR3 sequences, with about 31% found just once. The sample here was PBMCs from the stem cell graft donor, taken from the stem cell graft. The receptors derive from a human donor who donated a stem cell graft to a child with aplastic anemia.

The chain is built from TRBV20-1 and TRBJ1-4, with TRBD1 matching over 7 bases. This CDR3 comprises 13 residues. V was pared by 1 base and J by 10 bases, with 6 bases of the junction left unmatched. Germline CDR1 DFQATT, CDR2 SNEGSKA (reference sequence). CDR3 in amino acids: CSARVTGEGKLFF. The CDR3 DNA reads as TGCAGTGCTAGAGTTACAGGGGAGGGAAAACTGTTTTTT.

This clonotype has only a few counts. This chain joins TRBV20-1 and TRBJ2-5; a possible D gene is TRBD2 (5 bases). The CDR3 runs 16 residues. Between the trimmed V and J ends, which lost 0 bases and 2 bases, there was a span of 16 bases. CDR1 is DFQATT and CDR2 is SNEGSKA in the germline V gene (reference sequence). The CDR3 DNA follows: TGCAGTGCTAGAGATCTGACACGTGACTATCAAGAGACCCAGTACTTC. Amino acid sequence: CSARDLTRDYQETQYF.

This chain joins TRBV4-3 and TRBJ1-1, with no clear D. Trimming left V 4 bases short and J 6 bases short, with 18 bases between. The length of the CDR3 is 15 residues. Germline CDR1 and CDR2: LGHNA and YSLEER. In nucleotides, the CDR3 is TGCGCCAGCAGCCCTTCCAGATGGGGTGGGTCTGAAGCTTTCTTT. It encodes CASSPSRWGGSEAFF.

This rearrangement joins TRBV28 to TRBJ1-2, with D maybe TRBD1 (6 bases). Germline values: CDR1 MDHEN, CDR2 SYDVKM. V was shortened by 2 bases and J by 3 bases, with 16 bases between the two germline ends. The CDR3 sequence is 16 residues long. The CDR3, as DNA: TGTGCCAGCAGTTTAAGGTTGGGGGGGGCCCACTATGGCTACACCTTC. Its translation is CASSLRLGGAHYGYTF.

The V call is TRBV27, the J call TRBJ1-4; D is perhaps TRBD1 (6 bases). The V end lost 3 bases, the J end lost 5 bases, and 25 bases lay between the germline ends. This CDR3 has 19 residues. The germline V gene encodes CDR1 MNHEY and CDR2 SMNVEV (reference sequence). The CDR3 DNA reads TGTGCCAGCAGTTTCTCGTCGGGTAGGGGGTTAGTTGGGAATGAAAAACTGTTTTTT. Translated, it gives CASSFSSGRGLVGNEKLFF.

This clonotype has more than one count but fewer than ten. The chain links TRBV20-1 to TRBJ2-7; 8 positions agree with TRBD2. Germline CDR1 DFQATT, CDR2 SNEGSKA (reference sequence). Trimming cost V 0 bases and J 0 bases; bases outside gene matches: 4. This CDR3 spans 15 amino acids. CDR3 nucleotide sequence: TGCAGTGCTAGAGATTTCACTAGCGGCTCCTACGAGCAGTACTTC. Translated, it gives CSARDFTSGSYEQYF.

This chain connects TRBV20-1 to TRBJ2-3, with D tentatively TRBD1 (5 bases). There are 14 residues in the CDR3. The V gene lost 0 bases and the J gene lost 5 bases, with 12 bases spanning the gap. CDR1 DFQATT and CDR2 SNEGSKA come from the germline V gene (reference sequence). CDR3 residues: CSARDGQGQDTQYF. CDR3 coding DNA: TGCAGTGCTAGAGATGGGCAGGGCCAAGATACGCAGTATTTT.

This clonotype was observed a few times. This chain connects TRBV11-1 to TRBJ2-2; D could derive from TRBD1 or TRBD2 (5 bases each). This CDR3 has 17 residues. CDR1 SGHAT and CDR2 FQDESV come from the germline V gene (reference sequence). The ends were cut back, 0 bases at V and 6 bases at J, with 17 bases in the middle. CDR3 nucleotides: TGTGCCAGCAGCTTAGCCTTCTTGGGGGAAAGGGCCGGGGAGCTGTTTTTT. Protein sequence: CASSLAFLGERAGELFF. Full variable domain (remainder filled in from reference TRBV11-1 and TRBJ2-2): EAEVAQSPRYKITEKSQAVAFWCDPISGHATLYWYRQILGQGPELLVQFQDESVVDDSQLPKDRFSAERLKGVDSTLKIQPAELGDSAMYLCASSLAFLGERAGELFFGEGSRLTVL.

The gene calls are TRBV6-1 and TRBJ2-7, with D possibly matching TRBD2 (5 bases). From germline, CDR1 is MNHNS and CDR2 SASEGT. Trimming left V 5 bases short and J 2 bases short, with 10 bases between. The length of the CDR3 is 13 residues. Written as DNA, the CDR3 is TGTGCCAGCAGTCCGAGGGCCGCCTACGAGCAGTACTTC. It codes for CASSPRAAYEQYF.

There are a few counts of this clonotype. The CDR3 is CASSQPGQPVNYGYTF. The CDR3 region has the DNA TGTGCCAGCAGCCAACCGGGACAACCAGTAAACTATGGCTACACCTTC. This chain connects TRBV4-2 to TRBJ1-2, with D maybe TRBD1 (6 bases). The V end lost 2 bases, the J end lost 2 bases, and 15 bases lay between the germline ends. CDR1 is LGHNA, CDR2 YNFKEQ, per germline. The CDR3 is 16 residues long.

This clonotype was found many times. The chain combines TRBV10-3 with TRBJ2-1; D might be TRBD1 or TRBD2, each matching 5 bases. Deletions cut 10 bases from V and 2 bases from J, with 21 bases between. The germline V gene has CDR1 ENHRY and CDR2 SYGVKD. The CDR3 has 16 residues. CDR3 bases: TGTGCCACCCAGCTAAGAGGGCAGGGACCCTACAATGAGCAGTTCTTC. It is translated as CATQLRGQGPYNEQFF.

The chain combines TRBV18 with TRBJ2-5, with 8 bases identical to TRBD2. The trim removed 4 bases at V and 2 bases at J, leaving 3 bases unmatched. CDR1 is KGHSH, CDR2 LQKENI, per germline. This CDR3 spans 14 amino acids. In DNA, the CDR3 is TGTGCCAGCTCACTACTAGCGGATCAAGAGACCCAGTACTTC. Encoded protein: CASSLLADQETQYF.

The sample holds a few counts of this clonotype. The chain links TRBV6-2 or TRBV6-3 to TRBJ2-7; 7 nucleotides agree with TRBD2. This CDR3 region has 21 residues. V lost 2 bases and J lost 2; bases outside the gene matches: 24. The germline V gene encodes CDR1 MNHEY and CDR2 SVGEGT. The CDR3 reads CASSYTSDHNRREVRTYEQYV. The CDR3 nucleotides read TGTGCCAGCAGTTACACTAGCGACCATAATCGGCGGGAAGTACGGACCTACGAGCAGTACGTC.

The genes are TRBV19 and TRBJ2-1, with D perhaps TRBD2 (6 bases). The CDR3 is 14 amino acids. Germline V lookup: CDR1 LNHDA, CDR2 SQIVND (reference sequence). The V gene lost 1 base and the J gene lost 5 bases, with 9 bases spanning the gap. Here the CDR3 reads CASSIAGVHNEQFF. In DNA, the CDR3 is TGTGCCAGTAGTATAGCGGGAGTGCACAATGAGCAGTTCTTC.

This clonotype has ten or more counts. J is TRBJ1-6 and V is TRBV12-3 or TRBV12-4; perhaps TRBD1 as D (5 bases). The CDR3 is 15 residues long. The V gene lost 3 bases and the J gene lost 6 bases, with 12 bases spanning the gap. The CDR3, as DNA: TGTGCCAGCAGTTTGGTTCGGGGGGGTAATTCACCCCTCCACTTT. Translating it yields CASSLVRGGNSPLHF.

This clonotype was detected only once. This sequence joins TRBV13 and TRBJ2-5; 7 bases agree with TRBD2. After removal of 5 bases from V and 5 bases from J, the junction contained 11 bases not matched to a gene. This CDR3 is 15 amino acids long. Germline lookup yields CDR1 PRHDT and CDR2 FYEKMQ (reference sequence). CDR3 loop: CASSPYPSGRETQYF. The CDR3 DNA is TGTGCCAGCAGCCCCTACCCTAGCGGCAGGGAGACCCAGTACTTC.

The gene calls are TRBV6-2 or TRBV6-3 and TRBJ2-7; maybe TRBD1 (6 bases). Trimming pared 7 bases from V and 1 base from J, leaving 14 bases between. This CDR3 is 14 amino acids long. Germline V lookup: CDR1 MNHEY, CDR2 SVGEGT. The CDR3 DNA is TGTGCCAGCAAATTGACAGGTTTATCCTACGAGCAGTACGTC. It is translated as CASKLTGLSYEQYV.

A few counts support this clonotype. The chain links TRBV20-1 to TRBJ2-7; D perhaps matches TRBD1 (5 bases). CDR3 length: 13 amino acids. Between the trimmed V and J ends, which lost 0 bases and 5 bases, there was a span of 11 bases. The germline CDR1 and CDR2 sequences are DFQATT and SNEGSKA (reference sequence). DNA for the CDR3: TGCAGTGCTAGAGATCTAAGGGGCAACGAGCAGTACTTC. Its protein product is CSARDLRGNEQYF.

The sample holds a few counts of this clonotype. The genes are TRBV5-1 and TRBJ1-4; perhaps TRBD1 as D (6 bases). The CDR3 is 14 amino acids. Trimming stripped 3 bases from V and 6 bases from J, with 12 bases between. The germline CDR1 and CDR2 sequences are SGHRS and YFSETQ. CDR3 residues: CASSSDSWDEKLFF. The CDR3 DNA reads as TGCGCCAGCAGCTCGGACAGCTGGGATGAAAAACTGTTTTTT.

This clonotype showed up just a few times. The chain has TRBV19 and TRBJ2-2, with D unresolved. The CDR3 length is 13 residues. Germline V gene lookup returns CDR1 LNHDA and CDR2 SQIVND (reference sequence). Trimming removed 4 bases from V and 8 bases from J, with 11 bases in between. This CDR3 reads CASSTRIRGELFF. In nucleotides, the CDR3 is TGTGCCAGTAGTACCCGCATTAGAGGGGAGCTGTTTTTT.

This clonotype has a single count. The genes are TRBV20-1 and TRBJ2-7, with TRBD2 as a possible D gene (5 bases). The CDR3 is 18 amino acids. V was shortened by 5 bases and J by 5 bases, with 31 bases between the two germline ends. Per the germline V gene, CDR1 is DFQATT and CDR2 is SNEGSKA (reference sequence). CDR3 residues: CSAPFFSAIRGIQDEQYF. The CDR3 DNA sequence: TGCAGTGCTCCCTTTTTTTCTGCGATCCGGGGAATCCAGGACGAGCAGTACTTC.

This sequence joins TRBV20-1 and TRBJ1-5, with TRBD1 identical over 9 bases. There are 16 residues in the CDR3. In germline, CDR1 is DFQATT, CDR2 SNEGSKA (reference sequence). V lost 0 bases, J lost 4 bases, and 7 bases stayed unmatched. DNA for the CDR3: TGCAGTGCTAGAGAGGTGAAGGGGACAGGGAATCAGCCCCAGCATTTT. Translation: CSAREVKGTGNQPQHF.

The chain links TRBV7-2 to TRBJ1-1; D unresolved. The V and J ends lost 6 bases and 0 bases respectively, with 11 bases between them. Germline CDR1 is SGHTA and CDR2 is FQGNSA. The CDR3 extends over 14 amino acids. The CDR3 reads CASRNSPLNTEAFF. DNA for the CDR3: TGTGCCAGCAGGAACAGCCCCCTGAACACTGAAGCTTTCTTT.

The rearrangement joins TRBV7-9 to TRBJ1-1; D is uncertain. The CDR3 has 16 residues. V lost 5 bases, J lost 1 base, and 17 bases lay in between. Germline V lookup: CDR1 SEHNR, CDR2 FQNEAQ (reference sequence). The CDR3 sequence: CASSPSLGSPNTEAFF. DNA for the CDR3: TGTGCCAGCAGCCCATCCTTGGGGTCTCCGAACACTGAAGCTTTCTTT.

This clonotype was counted only a few times. The V and J genes are TRBV6-1 and TRBJ2-6, with D maybe TRBD2 (6 bases). CDR1 is MNHNS and CDR2 is SASEGT in the germline V gene. The CDR3 length is 15 residues. V was cut by 10 bases and J by 1 base, with 14 bases left in between. CDR3 sequence reads: CATKAGGSGANVLTF. CDR3 coding DNA: TGTGCCACCAAAGCGGGTGGATCTGGGGCCAACGTCCTGACTTTC.

The V gene is TRBV6-5, the J gene TRBJ2-1, with D uncertain. Germline V gene sequence: CDR1 MNHEY, CDR2 SVGAGI. The CDR3 consists of 15 residues. Trimming stripped 2 bases from V and 4 bases from J, with 12 bases between. CDR3 DNA sequence: TGTGCCAGCAGTTACGGCACAGCCAGTTACAATGAGCAGTTCTTC. Translation gives CASSYGTASYNEQFF.

This clonotype was seen more than once but under ten times. This chain joins TRBV5-1 and TRBJ2-5; tentatively, D is TRBD2 (6 bases). The CDR3 spans 13 residues. Germline-derived CDR1 and CDR2 are SGHRS and YFSETQ. With 0 bases removed from V and 5 bases from J, the gap between germline ends came to 8 bases. CDR3 in DNA: TGCGCCAGCAGCTTGGGGGACTTTGAGACCCAGTACTTC. This encodes CASSLGDFETQYF.

There are a few counts of this clonotype. The chain combines TRBV7-2 with TRBJ1-2; 7 positions match TRBD1. V was clipped by 5 bases and J by 4 bases; unmatched bases: 13. The CDR3 length is 16 residues. CDR1 and CDR2 from the germline V gene are SGHTA and FQGNSA. For the CDR3, the DNA is TGTGCCAGCAGCCCAGGACGGGGCAGGGGGTCCTATGGCTACACCTTC. Its protein is CASSPGRGRGSYGYTF. The variable domain in full, with the rest retrieved from reference TRBV7-2 and TRBJ1-2, is GAGVSQSPSNKVTEKGKDVELRCDPISGHTALYWYRQSLGQGLEFLIYFQGNSAPDKSGLPSDRFSAERTGGSVSTLTIQRTQQEDSAVYLCASSPGRGRGSYGYTFGSGTRLTVV.

V gene TRBV10-2 combines with J gene TRBJ2-3; the D gene could be TRBD1 or TRBD2 (5 bases each). Germline V gene data show CDR1 as WSHSY and CDR2 as SAAADI. The CDR3 length is 12 residues. V was clipped by 0 bases and J by 10 bases, with 8 bases between them. DNA of the CDR3: TGCGCCAGCAGTGAGTCGGGGGTCTCGCAGTATTTT. Translated: CASSESGVSQYF.

This rearrangement joins TRBV29-1 to TRBJ2-3, with TRBD1 identical over 7 bases. CDR3 length: 14 residues. CDR1 is SQVTM and CDR2 is ANQGSEA in the germline V gene. J was trimmed by 0 bases and V by 6 bases; bases with no gene match: 6. The CDR3 protein is CSVGTAPSTDTQYF. In DNA, the CDR3 is TGCAGCGTGGGGACAGCTCCTAGCACAGATACGCAGTATTTT.